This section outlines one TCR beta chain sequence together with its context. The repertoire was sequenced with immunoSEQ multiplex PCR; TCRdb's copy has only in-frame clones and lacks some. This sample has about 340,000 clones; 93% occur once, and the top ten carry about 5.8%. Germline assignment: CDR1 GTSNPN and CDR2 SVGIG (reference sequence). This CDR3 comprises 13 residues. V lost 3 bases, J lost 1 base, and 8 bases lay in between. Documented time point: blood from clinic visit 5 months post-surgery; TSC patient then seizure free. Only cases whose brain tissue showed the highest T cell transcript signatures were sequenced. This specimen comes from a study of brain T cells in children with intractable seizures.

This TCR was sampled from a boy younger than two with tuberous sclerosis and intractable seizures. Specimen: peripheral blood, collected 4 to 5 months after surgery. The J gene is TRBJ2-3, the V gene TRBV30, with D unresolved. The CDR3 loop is CAWRGGRTDTQYF. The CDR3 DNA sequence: TGTGCCTGGAGGGGTGGGCGCACAGATACGCAGTATTTT.